Listed below are T cell receptor beta chains from one sample, sequenced in a study of regulatory T cells in long-lasting Graves disease. TCRdb reprocessed the multiplex PCR reads with MiXCR, giving one entry per CDR3 protein. The data show some 460,000 distinct CDR3 sequences, around 16% seen once. Separately, the same data were catalogued under a study of T cells in Graves' hyperthyroidism and ophthalmopathy.

This material consisted of peripheral blood mononuclear cells (PBMCs), taken at new diagnosis, from a patient treated with antithyroid drugs. The receptors were sampled from a man between 40 and 49 years old with Graves disease. CDR3s include the opening cysteine and the closing phenylalanine or tryptophan. Fields, in order: J gene, clone size, D gene, V gene, CDR3 protein, CDR3 DNA. A D gene is named only where the DNA matches it firmly. Clone size is given for some rows only: seen once, a few or many times, or a class if the clone is expanded.

J: TRBJ2-7
size: many
D: -
V: TRBV6-1
CDR3: CASGVGSYEQYF
DNA: TGTGCCAGCGGAGTAGGGTCCTACGAGCAGTACTTC

J: TRBJ2-5
size: -
D: -
V: TRBV6-1
CDR3: CASSEAWGTQYF
DNA: TGTGCCAGCAGTGAAGCATGGGGGACCCAGTACTTC

J: TRBJ2-1
size: many
D: TRBD1
V: TRBV27
CDR3: CASSTYKGQPSF
DNA: TGTGCCAGCAGTACATATAAGGGACAGCCCTCTTTC

J: TRBJ2-2
size: few
D: -
V: TRBV28
CDR3: CASSLGRSTNTGELFF
DNA: TGTGCCAGCAGTTTGGGCAGGAGCACGAACACCGGGGAGCTGTTTTTT

J: TRBJ2-7
size: many
D: -
V: TRBV2
CDR3: CASIREGHSYEQYF
DNA: TGTGCCAGCATACGTGAGGGCCACTCCTACGAGCAGTACTTC

J: TRBJ2-1
size: -
D: TRBD2
V: TRBV6-1
CDR3: CASRRLAGDTYNEQFF
DNA: TGTGCCAGCAGACGACTAGCGGGAGACACCTACAATGAGCAGTTCTTC

J: TRBJ2-1
size: many
D: TRBD2
V: TRBV5-1
CDR3: CASSFRTSGTSNEQFF
DNA: TGCGCCAGCAGCTTCCGGACTAGCGGGACTTCCAATGAGCAGTTCTTC

J: TRBJ1-1
size: -
D: TRBD1
V: TRBV19
CDR3: CASSGRTGGPFEAFF
DNA: TGTGCCAGTAGCGGGAGGACAGGGGGCCCCTTTGAAGCTTTCTTT

J: TRBJ1-5
size: -
D: -
V: TRBV4-1
CDR3: CASSQGITNSNQPQHF
DNA: TGCGCCAGCAGCCAAGGTATAACGAATAGCAATCAGCCCCAGCATTTT

J: TRBJ2-3
size: -
D: TRBD2
V: TRBV6-2/TRBV6-3
CDR3: CASTPGTSGSRDTQYF
DNA: TGTGCCAGCACTCCAGGGACTAGCGGGAGTCGTGATACGCAGTATTTT

J: TRBJ2-5
size: -
D: -
V: TRBV5-1
CDR3: CASSLSGDETQYF
DNA: TGCGCCAGCAGCTTGTCGGGAGATGAGACCCAGTACTTC

J: TRBJ2-1
size: many
D: TRBD2
V: TRBV10-1
CDR3: CASSELSGRSRNEQFF
DNA: TGCGCCAGCAGTGAACTAAGCGGGAGGTCTCGGAATGAGCAGTTCTTC

J: TRBJ2-1
size: many
D: TRBD2
V: TRBV15
CDR3: CATSGLAGVDEQFF
DNA: TGTGCCACCAGCGGACTAGCGGGAGTCGATGAGCAGTTCTTC

J: TRBJ1-1
size: many
D: -
V: TRBV9
CDR3: CASSVAATENTEAFF
DNA: TGTGCCAGCAGCGTAGCTGCGACAGAGAACACTGAAGCTTTCTTT

J: TRBJ2-7
size: -
D: -
V: TRBV3-1
CDR3: CASSRGGGYYEQYF
DNA: TGTGCCAGCAGCCGGGGGGGGGGCTACTACGAGCAGTACTTC

J: TRBJ1-5
size: many
D: TRBD1
V: TRBV20-1
CDR3: CSARDWDRGVYSNQPQHF
DNA: TGCAGTGCTAGAGATTGGGACAGGGGGGTCTATAGCAATCAGCCCCAGCATTTT

J: TRBJ2-1
size: many
D: -
V: TRBV18
CDR3: CASSFGTAGNEQFF
DNA: TGTGCCAGCTCATTTGGGACCGCGGGGAATGAGCAGTTCTTC

J: TRBJ2-3
size: many
D: TRBD2
V: TRBV19
CDR3: CASSLLVGTSLTDTQYF
DNA: TGTGCCAGTTCCCTGCTCGTAGGGACTAGCCTCACAGATACGCAGTATTTT

J: TRBJ2-3
size: -
D: -
V: TRBV5-4
CDR3: CASGGADGDTQYF
DNA: TGTGCCAGCGGGGGGGCCGACGGAGATACGCAGTATTTT

J: TRBJ2-1
size: many
D: TRBD2
V: TRBV5-1
CDR3: CASSLYIAGGSYNEQFF
DNA: TGCGCCAGCAGCTTGTACATAGCGGGGGGCTCCTACAATGAGCAGTTCTTC

J: TRBJ1-4
size: -
D: -
V: TRBV18
CDR3: CASSPRAAATNEKLFF
DNA: TGTGCCAGCTCACCCAGGGCGGCAGCAACTAATGAAAAACTGTTTTTT

J: TRBJ2-7
size: many
D: -
V: TRBV12-3/TRBV12-4
CDR3: CVSSYPGQTYEQYF
DNA: TGTGTCAGCAGTTATCCGGGACAAACCTACGAGCAGTACTTC

J: TRBJ2-4
size: many
D: -
V: TRBV20-1
CDR3: CSATPSFEALAKNIQYF
DNA: TGCAGTGCGACCCCGAGTTTTGAGGCCCTAGCCAAAAACATTCAGTACTTC

J: TRBJ2-3
size: many
D: TRBD2
V: TRBV10-3
CDR3: CAISGFGGGSTDTQYF
DNA: TGTGCCATCAGTGGATTCGGCGGGGGAAGCACAGATACGCAGTATTTT

J: TRBJ2-5
size: -
D: -
V: TRBV6-2/TRBV6-3
CDR3: CASSYSAVQETQYF
DNA: TGTGCCAGCAGTTACTCGGCGGTACAAGAGACCCAGTACTTC

J: TRBJ1-2
size: few
D: -
V: TRBV5-1
CDR3: CASSLLGGSPYGYTF
DNA: TGCGCCAGCAGCTTGCTGGGAGGCTCCCCCTATGGCTACACCTTC

J: TRBJ2-5
size: once
D: -
V: TRBV28
CDR3: CAAGRERETQYF
DNA: TGTGCCGCCGGTCGGGAACGAGAGACCCAGTACTTC

J: TRBJ2-5
size: few
D: -
V: TRBV6-5
CDR3: CASSYSAGQETQYF
DNA: TGTGCCAGCAGTTACTCCGCGGGTCAAGAGACCCAGTACTTC

J: TRBJ2-2
size: once
D: TRBD2
V: TRBV19
CDR3: CASTWGLAGNTGELFF
DNA: TGTGCCAGTACTTGGGGGCTAGCGGGAAACACCGGGGAGCTGTTTTTT

J: TRBJ2-7
size: few
D: -
V: TRBV18
CDR3: CASSPPVVLQKAYEQYF
DNA: TGTGCCAGCTCACCACCGGTCGTACTGCAGAAAGCCTACGAGCAGTACTTC

J: TRBJ1-1
size: few
D: -
V: TRBV18
CDR3: CASSPLPPRGEAFF
DNA: TGTGCCAGCTCACCACTCCCCCCCCGGGGTGAAGCTTTCTTT

J: TRBJ2-3
size: many
D: TRBD2
V: TRBV11-2
CDR3: CASSRPSGEGLYF
DNA: TGTGCCAGCAGCCGTCCTTCCGGGGAGGGCCTGTATTTT

J: TRBJ2-1
size: few
D: -
V: TRBV2
CDR3: CASTQSGSYNEQFF
DNA: TGTGCCAGCACCCAAAGCGGGTCTTACAATGAGCAGTTCTTC

J: TRBJ1-2
size: few
D: -
V: TRBV5-1
CDR3: CASSPRQSRDYGYTF
DNA: TGCGCCAGCAGCCCCCGTCAGTCTCGGGACTATGGCTACACCTTC

J: TRBJ1-2
size: many
D: -
V: TRBV12-3/TRBV12-4
CDR3: CASSSPGRNGGYTF
DNA: TGTGCCAGCAGTTCCCCAGGAAGAAACGGGGGCTACACCTTC

J: TRBJ2-7
size: few
D: TRBD2
V: TRBV20-1
CDR3: CSARDRLAGPYF
DNA: TGCAGTGCTAGAGATCGGCTAGCGGGACCCTACTTC

J: TRBJ2-5
size: many
D: -
V: TRBV12-3/TRBV12-4
CDR3: CASSFGGTDLLETQYF
DNA: TGTGCCAGCAGTTTCGGCGGTACCGATCTGCTGGAGACCCAGTACTTC

J: TRBJ2-5
size: few
D: -
V: TRBV15
CDR3: CATSSDRQETQYF
DNA: TGTGCCACCAGCAGCGACAGACAAGAGACCCAGTACTTC

J: TRBJ2-2
size: few
D: -
V: TRBV7-3
CDR3: CASSLSGGRTGELFF
DNA: TGTGCCAGCAGCTTAAGCGGGGGCCGGACCGGGGAGCTGTTTTTT

J: TRBJ1-2
size: few
D: -
V: TRBV6-5
CDR3: CASSYSADYGYTF
DNA: TGTGCCAGCAGTTACTCGGCGGACTATGGCTACACCTTC

J: TRBJ1-5
size: -
D: TRBD1
V: TRBV12-3/TRBV12-4
CDR3: CASSSGQGIQPQHF
DNA: TGTGCCAGCAGTTCAGGACAGGGTATTCAGCCCCAGCATTTT

J: TRBJ2-1
size: many
D: -
V: TRBV28
CDR3: CASSPGTLVNNEQFF
DNA: TGTGCCAGCAGTCCGGGGACACTGGTCAACAATGAGCAGTTCTTC

J: TRBJ2-2
size: many
D: TRBD1
V: TRBV28
CDR3: CASSLGQGDAGELFF
DNA: TGTGCCAGCAGCCTAGGACAGGGCGACGCCGGGGAGCTGTTTTTT

J: TRBJ1-5
size: -
D: -
V: TRBV28
CDR3: CASRPYGTGGGNQPQHF
DNA: TGTGCCAGCAGACCCTATGGGACGGGGGGTGGCAATCAGCCCCAGCATTTT

J: TRBJ2-2
size: -
D: -
V: TRBV5-4
CDR3: CASSKGQQNTGELFF
DNA: TGTGCCAGCAGCAAGGGACAACAGAACACCGGGGAGCTGTTTTTT

J: TRBJ2-5
size: many
D: -
V: TRBV28
CDR3: CAAGAHQETQYF
DNA: TGTGCCGCTGGGGCTCACCAAGAGACCCAGTACTTC

J: TRBJ2-2
size: -
D: TRBD1
V: TRBV5-1
CDR3: CASSAGQVTGELFF
DNA: TGCGCCAGCAGCGCGGGACAGGTGACCGGGGAGCTGTTTTTT

J: TRBJ2-7
size: few
D: TRBD2
V: TRBV29-1
CDR3: CSVDRTSGHSYEQYF
DNA: TGCAGCGTTGATCGGACTAGCGGACACTCCTACGAGCAGTACTTC

J: TRBJ1-3
size: -
D: -
V: TRBV12-3/TRBV12-4
CDR3: CASSKDTSGNTIYF
DNA: TGTGCCAGCAGTAAGGACACCTCTGGAAACACCATATATTTT

J: TRBJ2-1
size: many
D: -
V: TRBV27
CDR3: CASSEDFRAHNEQFF
DNA: TGTGCCAGCAGTGAGGACTTTAGAGCTCACAATGAGCAGTTCTTC

J: TRBJ2-4
size: -
D: -
V: TRBV5-1
CDR3: CASSLVGWAPGNIQYF
DNA: TGCGCCAGCAGCTTGGTCGGTTGGGCGCCAGGGAACATTCAGTACTTC

J: TRBJ2-2
size: few
D: TRBD1
V: TRBV5-6
CDR3: CASRSRDRTGELFF
DNA: TGTGCCAGCAGAAGCCGGGACAGGACCGGGGAGCTGTTTTTT

J: TRBJ2-4
size: many
D: -
V: TRBV28
CDR3: CASSLGRAKNIQYF
DNA: TGTGCCAGCAGTTTAGGGAGGGCCAAAAACATTCAGTACTTC

J: TRBJ1-1
size: few
D: -
V: TRBV6-1
CDR3: CASKIGAMNTEAFF
DNA: TGTGCCAGCAAGATAGGGGCCATGAACACTGAAGCTTTCTTT

J: TRBJ2-4
size: few
D: -
V: TRBV3-1
CDR3: CASSQGRRGRDIQYF
DNA: TGTGCCAGCAGCCAAGGTCGCAGGGGTAGGGACATTCAGTACTTC

J: TRBJ2-5
size: many
D: -
V: TRBV7-9
CDR3: CASSLATEETQYF
DNA: TGTGCCAGCAGCTTAGCGACAGAAGAGACCCAGTACTTC